This T cell receptor beta chain was obtained from a study of OX40 agonist ivuxolimab in advanced cancers. Study overall: Ivuxolimab doses were 0.01, 0.1, 0.3, 1.5, 3 or 10 mg/kg every 2 weeks. Among those enrolled, mean age was around 55 years (range roughly 20 to 79) and 75% to 85% were male.

Details on this clone: Its antigen is not known.

Study-level points and caveats: Low normalized T-cell clonal expansion also characterized some of the nonresponders.

Measured with immunoSEQ multiplex PCR; TCRdb has only the in-frame clones, and not every one. The sample yields 41,000 or so clones, around 85% seen once. Germline loops: CDR1 SGHDT, CDR2 YYEEEE. The CDR3 is 11 amino acids. The V and J ends lost 3 bases and 5 bases respectively, with 3 bases between them. The material sequenced was CD4+ or CD8+ T cells sorted from blood, taken in a trial of the OX40 agonist ivuxolimab. The rearrangement links TRBV5-6 to TRBJ2-1, with no clear D. This receptor was identified in an adult with an advanced solid tumor such as melanoma, head and neck, liver or kidney cancer. Here the CDR3 DNA reads TGTGCCAGCAGCTGGGACAATGAGCAGTTCTTC. Protein: CASSWDNEQFF.